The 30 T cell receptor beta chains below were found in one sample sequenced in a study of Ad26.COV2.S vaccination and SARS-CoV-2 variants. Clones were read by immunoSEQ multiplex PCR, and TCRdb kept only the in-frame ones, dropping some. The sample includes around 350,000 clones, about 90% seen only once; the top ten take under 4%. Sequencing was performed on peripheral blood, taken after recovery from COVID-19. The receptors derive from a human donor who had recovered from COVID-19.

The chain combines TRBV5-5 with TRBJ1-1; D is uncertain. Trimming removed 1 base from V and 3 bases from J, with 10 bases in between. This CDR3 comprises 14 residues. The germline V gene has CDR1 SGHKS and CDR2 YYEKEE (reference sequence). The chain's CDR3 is CASSLNPGDTEAFF. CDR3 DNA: TGTGCCAGCAGCTTGAACCCTGGAGACACTGAAGCTTTCTTT.

As DNA, the CDR3 is TGTGCCAGCAGCTTAGTTTCGCATTCACCCCTCCACTTT. It codes for CASSLVSHSPLHF. The chain has TRBV11-2 and TRBJ1-6; no definite D call. The CDR3 totals 13 residues. Trimming removed 1 base at V and 8 bases at J, with 6 bases between. The germline V gene encodes CDR1 SGHAT and CDR2 FQNNGV.

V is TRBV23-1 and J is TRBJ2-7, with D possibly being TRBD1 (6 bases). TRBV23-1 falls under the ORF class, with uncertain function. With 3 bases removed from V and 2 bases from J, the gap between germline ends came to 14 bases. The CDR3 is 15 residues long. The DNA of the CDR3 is TGCGCCAGCAGTCAGAGAGGACAGCAGACCTACGAGCAGTACTTC. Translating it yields CASSQRGQQTYEQYF.

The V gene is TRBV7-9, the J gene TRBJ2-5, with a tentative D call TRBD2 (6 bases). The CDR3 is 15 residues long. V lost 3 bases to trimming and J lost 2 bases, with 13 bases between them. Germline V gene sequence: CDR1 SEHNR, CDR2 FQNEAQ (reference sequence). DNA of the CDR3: TGTGCCAGCAGCTTGGAAGGGGCGGGGCAAGAGACCCAGTACTTC. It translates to CASSLEGAGQETQYF.

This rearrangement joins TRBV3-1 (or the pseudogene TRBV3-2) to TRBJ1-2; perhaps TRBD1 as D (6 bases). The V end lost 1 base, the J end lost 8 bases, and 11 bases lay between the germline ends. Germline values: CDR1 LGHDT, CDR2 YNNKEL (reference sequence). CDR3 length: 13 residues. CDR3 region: CASSQATGKGYTF. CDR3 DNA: TGTGCCAGCAGCCAAGCTACAGGGAAGGGCTACACCTTC.

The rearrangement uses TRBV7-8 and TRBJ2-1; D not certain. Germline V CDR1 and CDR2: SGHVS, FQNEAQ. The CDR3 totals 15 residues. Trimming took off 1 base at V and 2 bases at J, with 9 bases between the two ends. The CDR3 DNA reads TGTGCCAGCAGCTTAGATGCCAGGACCTACAATGAGCAGTTCTTC. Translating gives CASSLDARTYNEQFF.

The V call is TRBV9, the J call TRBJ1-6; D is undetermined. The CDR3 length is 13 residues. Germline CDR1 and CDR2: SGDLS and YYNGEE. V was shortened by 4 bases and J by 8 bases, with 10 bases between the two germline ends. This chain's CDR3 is CASSLHSDSPLHF. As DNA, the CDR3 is TGTGCCAGCAGCCTCCACTCGGATTCACCCCTCCACTTT.

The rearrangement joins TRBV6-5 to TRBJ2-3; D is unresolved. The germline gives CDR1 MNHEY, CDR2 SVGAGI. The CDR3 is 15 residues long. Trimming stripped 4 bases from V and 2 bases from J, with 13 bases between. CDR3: CASSSSTGYTDTQYF. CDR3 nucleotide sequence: TGTGCCAGCAGTTCTTCTACTGGGTACACAGATACGCAGTATTTT.

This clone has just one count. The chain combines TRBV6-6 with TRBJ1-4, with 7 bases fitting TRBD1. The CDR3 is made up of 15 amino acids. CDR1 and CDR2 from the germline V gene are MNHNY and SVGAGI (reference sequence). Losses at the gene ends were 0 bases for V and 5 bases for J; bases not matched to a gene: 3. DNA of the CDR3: TGTGCCAGCAGTTACTCGGCAGGGGGGAATGAAAAACTGTTTTTT. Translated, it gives CASSYSAGGNEKLFF.

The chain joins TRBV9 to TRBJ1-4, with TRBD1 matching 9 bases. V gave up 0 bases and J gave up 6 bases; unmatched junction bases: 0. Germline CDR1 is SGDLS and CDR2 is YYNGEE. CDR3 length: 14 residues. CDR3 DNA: TGTGCCAGCAGCGTAGGGACAGGGGATGAAAAACTGTTTTTT. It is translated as CASSVGTGDEKLFF.

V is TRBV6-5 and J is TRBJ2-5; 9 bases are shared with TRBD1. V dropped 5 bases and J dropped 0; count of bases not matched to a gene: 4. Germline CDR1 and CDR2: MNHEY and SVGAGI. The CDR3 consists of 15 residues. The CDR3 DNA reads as TGTGCCAGCAGTCGGGACAGGGCCAACCAAGAGACCCAGTACTTC. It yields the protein CASSRDRANQETQYF.

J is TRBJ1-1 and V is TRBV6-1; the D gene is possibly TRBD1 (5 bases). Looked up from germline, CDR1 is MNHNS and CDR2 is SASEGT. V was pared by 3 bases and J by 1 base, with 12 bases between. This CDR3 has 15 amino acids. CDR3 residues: CASSELGRWNTEAFF. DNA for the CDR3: TGTGCCAGCAGTGAGTTGGGACGTTGGAACACTGAAGCTTTCTTT.

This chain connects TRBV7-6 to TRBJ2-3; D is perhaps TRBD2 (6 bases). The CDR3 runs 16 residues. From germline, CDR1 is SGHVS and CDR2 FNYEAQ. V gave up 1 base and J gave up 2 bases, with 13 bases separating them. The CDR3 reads CASSLGVGGDTDTQYF. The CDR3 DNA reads TGTGCCAGCAGCTTAGGAGTGGGCGGGGACACAGATACGCAGTATTTT.

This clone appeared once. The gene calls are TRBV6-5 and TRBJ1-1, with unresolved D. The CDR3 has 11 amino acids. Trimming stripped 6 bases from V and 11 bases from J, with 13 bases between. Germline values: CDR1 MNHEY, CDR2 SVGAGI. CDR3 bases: TGTGCCAGCAGCCGCGGTTTATTCGCTTTCTTT. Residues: CASSRGLFAFF.

CDR3 amino acids: CASSLGASGGRDTQYF. In nucleotides, the CDR3 is TGTGCCAGCAGCTTAGGGGCCAGCGGGGGGAGAGATACGCAGTATTTT. V usage is TRBV7-8 and J usage is TRBJ2-3; 9 nucleotides line up with TRBD2. CDR1 is SGHVS, CDR2 FQNEAQ, per germline. V lost 1 base and J lost 5; bases outside the gene matches: 7. The CDR3 sequence is 16 residues long.

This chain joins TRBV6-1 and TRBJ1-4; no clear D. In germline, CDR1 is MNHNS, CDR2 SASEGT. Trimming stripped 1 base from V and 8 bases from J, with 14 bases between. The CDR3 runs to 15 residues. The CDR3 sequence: CASSEGATRREKLFF. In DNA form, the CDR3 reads TGTGCCAGCAGTGAAGGGGCGACGCGTCGGGAAAAACTGTTTTTT.

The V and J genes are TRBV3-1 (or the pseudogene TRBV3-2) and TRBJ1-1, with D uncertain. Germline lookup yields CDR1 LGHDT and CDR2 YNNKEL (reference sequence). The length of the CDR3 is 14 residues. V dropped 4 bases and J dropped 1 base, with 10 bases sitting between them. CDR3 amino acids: CASSLQDSNTEAFF. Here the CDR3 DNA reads TGTGCCAGCAGCCTCCAGGACTCGAACACTGAAGCTTTCTTT.

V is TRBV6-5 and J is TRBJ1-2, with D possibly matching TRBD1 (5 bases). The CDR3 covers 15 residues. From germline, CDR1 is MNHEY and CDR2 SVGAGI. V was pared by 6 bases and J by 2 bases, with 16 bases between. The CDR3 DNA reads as TGTGCCAGCAGAACTAAGGGGCCCTCGAACTATGGCTACACCTTC. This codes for CASRTKGPSNYGYTF.

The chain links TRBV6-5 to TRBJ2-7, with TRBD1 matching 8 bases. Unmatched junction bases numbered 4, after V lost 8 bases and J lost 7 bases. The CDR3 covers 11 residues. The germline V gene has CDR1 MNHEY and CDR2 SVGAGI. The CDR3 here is CASGGQGEQYF. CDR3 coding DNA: TGTGCCAGCGGAGGACAGGGAGAGCAGTACTTC.

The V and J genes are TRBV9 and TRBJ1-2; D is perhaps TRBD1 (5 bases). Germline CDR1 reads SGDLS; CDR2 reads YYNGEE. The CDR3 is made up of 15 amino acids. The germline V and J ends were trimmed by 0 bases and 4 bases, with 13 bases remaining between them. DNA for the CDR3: TGTGCCAGCAGCGTAGGGGGACCCCAGATCTATGGCTACACCTTC. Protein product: CASSVGGPQIYGYTF.

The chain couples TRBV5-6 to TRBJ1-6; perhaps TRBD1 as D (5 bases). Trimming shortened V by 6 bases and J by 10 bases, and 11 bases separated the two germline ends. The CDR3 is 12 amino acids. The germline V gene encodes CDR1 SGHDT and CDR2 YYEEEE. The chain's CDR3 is CASTVGGSPLHF. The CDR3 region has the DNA TGTGCCAGCACCGTGGGGGGGTCACCCCTCCACTTT.

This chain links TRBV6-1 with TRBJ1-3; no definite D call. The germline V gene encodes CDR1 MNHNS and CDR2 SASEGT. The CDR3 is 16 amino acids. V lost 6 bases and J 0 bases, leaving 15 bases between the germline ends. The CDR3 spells CASREREGYSGNTIYF. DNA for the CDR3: TGTGCCAGCAGAGAAAGAGAGGGATACTCTGGAAACACCATATATTTT.

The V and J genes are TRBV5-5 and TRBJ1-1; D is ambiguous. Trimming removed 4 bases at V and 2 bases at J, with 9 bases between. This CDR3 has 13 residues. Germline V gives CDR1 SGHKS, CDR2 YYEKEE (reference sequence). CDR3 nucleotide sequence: TGTGCCAGCAGCCCCCCAATCAACACTGAAGCTTTCTTT. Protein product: CASSPPINTEAFF.

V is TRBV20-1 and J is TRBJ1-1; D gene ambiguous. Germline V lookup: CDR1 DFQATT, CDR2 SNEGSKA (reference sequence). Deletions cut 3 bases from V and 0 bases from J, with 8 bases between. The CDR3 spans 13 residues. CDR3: CSASTVLNTEAFF. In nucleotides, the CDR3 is TGCAGTGCTAGTACAGTACTGAACACTGAAGCTTTCTTT.

The CDR3, as DNA: TGTGCCAGCGGCCCGGATTCGGGACAGGCCTCCTACGAGCAGTACTTC. As protein: CASGPDSGQASYEQYF. The chain links TRBV2 to TRBJ2-7, with TRBD1 matching 8 bases. The trim removed 8 bases at V and 0 bases at J, leaving 12 bases unmatched. The CDR3 is made up of 16 amino acids. From germline, CDR1 is SNHLY and CDR2 FYNNEI.

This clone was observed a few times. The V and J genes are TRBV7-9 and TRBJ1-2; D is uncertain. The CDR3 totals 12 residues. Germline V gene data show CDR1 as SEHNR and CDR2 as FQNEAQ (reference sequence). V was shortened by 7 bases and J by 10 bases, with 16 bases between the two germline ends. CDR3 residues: CASNRPLRAYTF. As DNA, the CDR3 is TGTGCCAGCAACCGACCATTGCGGGCCTACACCTTC.

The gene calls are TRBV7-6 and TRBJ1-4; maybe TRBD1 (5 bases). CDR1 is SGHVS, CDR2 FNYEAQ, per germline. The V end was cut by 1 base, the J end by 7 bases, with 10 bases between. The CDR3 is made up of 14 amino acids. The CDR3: CASSLGQGSEKLFF. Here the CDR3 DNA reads TGTGCCAGCAGCTTAGGGCAGGGAAGTGAAAAACTGTTTTTT. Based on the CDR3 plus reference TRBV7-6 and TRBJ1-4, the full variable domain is GAGVSQSPRYKVTKRGQDVALRCDPISGHVSLYWYRQALGQGPEFLTYFNYEAQQDKSGLPNDRFSAERPEGSISTLTIQRTEQRDSAMYRCASSLGQGSEKLFFGSGTQLSVL.

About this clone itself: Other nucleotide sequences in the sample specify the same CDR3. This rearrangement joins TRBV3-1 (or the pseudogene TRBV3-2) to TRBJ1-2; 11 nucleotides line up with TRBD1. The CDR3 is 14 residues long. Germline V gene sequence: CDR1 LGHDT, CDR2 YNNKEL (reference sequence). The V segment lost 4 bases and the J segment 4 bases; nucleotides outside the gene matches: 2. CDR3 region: CASSPGQGVYGYTF. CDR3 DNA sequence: TGTGCCAGCAGCCCGGGACAGGGGGTCTATGGCTACACCTTC.

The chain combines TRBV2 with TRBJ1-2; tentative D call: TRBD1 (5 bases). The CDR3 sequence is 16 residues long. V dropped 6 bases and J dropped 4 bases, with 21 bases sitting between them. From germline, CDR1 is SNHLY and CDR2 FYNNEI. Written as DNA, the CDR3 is TGTGCCAGCAGGAGTACGGGGCCAGGTTATGGCTATGGCTACACCTTC. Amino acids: CASRSTGPGYGYGYTF.

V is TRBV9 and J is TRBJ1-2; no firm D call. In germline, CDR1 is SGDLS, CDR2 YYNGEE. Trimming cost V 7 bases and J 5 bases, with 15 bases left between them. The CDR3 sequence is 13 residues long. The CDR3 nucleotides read TGTGCCAGCGGACGGACCAGAGGGTATGGCTACACCTTC. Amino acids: CASGRTRGYGYTF.